This T cell receptor beta chain derives from a study of T cells after somatic rescue of genetic block. The table came from immunoSEQ multiplex PCR; TCRdb's copy has only in-frame clones and leaves some out. Of tens of thousands of clones in the sample, more than 80% were seen once. Germline V gene sequence: CDR1 SGHAT, CDR2 FQNNGV. The junction had 1 base not matched to a gene; V was cut back by 3 bases and J by 6 bases. This CDR3 contains 12 residues. V and J are TRBV11-2 and TRBJ1-1; 7 bases are a match to TRBD1. The sequenced sample was peripheral blood mononuclear cells (PBMCs). This TCR was recovered from a woman between 18 and 30 years old. The CDR3 is CASSFDRAEAFF. The CDR3 nucleotides read TGTGCCAGCAGCTTCGACAGGGCTGAAGCTTTCTTT.